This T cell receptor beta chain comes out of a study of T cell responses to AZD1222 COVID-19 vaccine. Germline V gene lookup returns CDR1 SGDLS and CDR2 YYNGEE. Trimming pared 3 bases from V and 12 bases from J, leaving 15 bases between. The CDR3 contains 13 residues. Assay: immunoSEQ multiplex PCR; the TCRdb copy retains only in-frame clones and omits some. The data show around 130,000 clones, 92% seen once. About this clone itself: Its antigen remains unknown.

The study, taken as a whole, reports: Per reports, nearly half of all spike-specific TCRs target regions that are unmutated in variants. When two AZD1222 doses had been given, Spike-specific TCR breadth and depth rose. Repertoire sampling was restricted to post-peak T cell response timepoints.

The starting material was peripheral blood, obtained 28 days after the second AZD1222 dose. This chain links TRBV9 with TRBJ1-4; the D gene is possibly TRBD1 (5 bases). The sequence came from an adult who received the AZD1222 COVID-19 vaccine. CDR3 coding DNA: TGTGCCAGCAGCGAGACAGTACCGGGGGAACTGTTTTTT. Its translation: CASSETVPGELFF.